This T cell receptor beta chain was profiled in a study of T cells in Graves' hyperthyroidism and ophthalmopathy. Note on this clonotype: One junction end disagrees with the germline gene, perhaps due to a read error.

RNA transcripts gave rise to amplified TCR beta CDR3 regions. With the HTBI primer set, the TCR CDR3 went through a first round of RT-PCR. TCRdb ran MiXCR on the multiplex PCR reads and lists one entry per CDR3 protein. The sample includes over 500,000 distinct CDR3 sequences, 46% of them seen just once. This CDR3 is 15 amino acids long. Germline CDR1 reads SGHAT; CDR2 reads FQNNGV. The sample comprised peripheral blood or thyroid tissue (not recorded which). The sequence derives from an adult woman with Graves' disease, either hyperthyroidism or ophthalmopathy (not recorded which). This chain links TRBV11-2 with TRBJ1-4, with TRBD1 matching over 8 bases. The CDR3 coding sequence is TGCGCCAGCAGCCGTGGGGGACAGGCTGGGGAAAAACTGTTTTTT. This sequence encodes CASSRGGQAGEKLFF.